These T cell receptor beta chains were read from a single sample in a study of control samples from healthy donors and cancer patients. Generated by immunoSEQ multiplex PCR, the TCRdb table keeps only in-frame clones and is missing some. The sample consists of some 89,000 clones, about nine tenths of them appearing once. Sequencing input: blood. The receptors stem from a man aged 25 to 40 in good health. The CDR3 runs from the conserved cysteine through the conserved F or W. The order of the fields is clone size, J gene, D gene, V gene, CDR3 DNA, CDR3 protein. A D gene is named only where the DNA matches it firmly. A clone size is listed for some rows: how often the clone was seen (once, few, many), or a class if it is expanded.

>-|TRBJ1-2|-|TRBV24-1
TGTGCCACCAGTGAGCTTGACACGATCTATGGCTACACCTTC
CATSELDTIYGYTF
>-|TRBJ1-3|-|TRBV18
TGTGCCAGCTCACCCGTCACAGGGACTGGAAACACCATATATTTT
CASSPVTGTGNTIYF
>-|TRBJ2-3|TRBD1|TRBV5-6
TGTGCCAGCAGCTGGGACAGGGGGCCGGATACGCAGTATTTT
CASSWDRGPDTQYF
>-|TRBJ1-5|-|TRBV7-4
TGTGCCAGCAGCAGACAGTTAACCCTCCATCAGCCCCAGCATTTT
CASSRQLTLHQPQHF
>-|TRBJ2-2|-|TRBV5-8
TGTGCCAGCAGCTTGGTCGGCAGGGGAGAACGCACCGGGGAGCTGTTTTTT
CASSLVGRGERTGELFF
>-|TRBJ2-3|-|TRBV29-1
TGCAGCGGATCTAGCGCCGGCACAGATACGCAGTATTTT
CSGSSAGTDTQYF
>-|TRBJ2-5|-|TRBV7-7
TGTGCTAGCAGCTTATATGGGGGGACGACCTCGGAGACCCAGTACTTC
CASSLYGGTTSETQYF
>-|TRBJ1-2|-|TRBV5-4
TGTGCCAGCACGCCGGGACGGGAAGAGTATGGCTACACCTTC
CASTPGREEYGYTF
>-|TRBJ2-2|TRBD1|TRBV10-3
TGTGCAACGGACAGGGGGAACACCGGGGAGCTGTTTTTT
CATDRGNTGELFF
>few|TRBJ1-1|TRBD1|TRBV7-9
TGTGCCAGCAGCTCCGGGACAGCGTCATGGGGAGCTTTCTTT
CASSSGTASWGAFF
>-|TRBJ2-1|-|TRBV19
TGTGCCAGTAGTAGGCGGAGCTCCTACAATGAGCAGTTCTTC
CASSRRSSYNEQFF
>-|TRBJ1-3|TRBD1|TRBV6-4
TGTGCCAGCAGTGACGCGACAGGGGGACCTCCTGGAAACACCATATATTTT
CASSDATGGPPGNTIYF
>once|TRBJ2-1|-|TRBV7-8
TGTGCCAGCAGACCCGGGACCACCTTTCGCAATGAGCAGTTCTTC
CASRPGTTFRNEQFF
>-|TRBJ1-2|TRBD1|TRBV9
TGTGCCAGCAGCGTCGACGCAGGGGGACAGAACTATGGCTACACCTTC
CASSVDAGGQNYGYTF
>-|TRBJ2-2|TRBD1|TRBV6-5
TGTGCCAGCAGTACGGGACAGGGGAACACCGGGGAGCTGTTTTTT
CASSTGQGNTGELFF
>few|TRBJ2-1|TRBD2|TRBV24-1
TGTGCCACCAGTGAACGGCGGGGGGGTTACAATGAGCAGTTCTTC
CATSERRGGYNEQFF
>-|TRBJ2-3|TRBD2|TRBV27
TGTGCCAGCAGGGAACGGGACTACCTTAGCACAGATACGCAGTATTTT
CASRERDYLSTDTQYF
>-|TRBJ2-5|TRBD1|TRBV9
TGTGCCAGCAGCGTAGGGTCACAGGGGCAAGAGACCCAGTACTTC
CASSVGSQGQETQYF
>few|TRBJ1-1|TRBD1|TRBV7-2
TGTGCCAGCAGACAGGGGGCGGTAATGAACACTGAAGCTTTCTTT
CASRQGAVMNTEAFF
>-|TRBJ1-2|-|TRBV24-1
TGTGCCACCAGTGATTTGGGTAGGGATGGCTACACCTTC
CATSDLGRDGYTF
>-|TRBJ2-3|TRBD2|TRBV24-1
TGTGCTTGTTCCAGCGGGGTGAGGGGCACAGATACGCAGTATTTT
CACSSGVRGTDTQYF
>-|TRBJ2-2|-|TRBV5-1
TGCGCCAGCAGCCTTACAGGGAACACCGGGGAGCTGTTTTTT
CASSLTGNTGELFF
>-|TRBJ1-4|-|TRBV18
TGTGCCAGCTCACCGAACGACAGGTTAGGCGAAAAACTGTTTTTT
CASSPNDRLGEKLFF
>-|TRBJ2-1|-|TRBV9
TGTGCCAGCAGCAAAACCGCCTCCTACAATGAGCAGTTCTTC
CASSKTASYNEQFF
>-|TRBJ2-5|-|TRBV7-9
TGTGCCAGCAGCTTAGTGGAGGGGGAGACCCAGTACTTC
CASSLVEGETQYF
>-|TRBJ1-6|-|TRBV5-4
TGTGCCAGCACCCAACAGGGTGCCCCCCTCCACTTT
CASTQQGAPLHF
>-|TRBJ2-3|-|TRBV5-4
TGTGCCAGCAGCCCCGGCACAGATACGCAGTATTTT
CASSPGTDTQYF
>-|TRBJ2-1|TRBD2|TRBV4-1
TGCGCCAGCAGCCGGGGTTTACTAGCGGGGGGGCCAGGGTCCTACAATGAGCAGTTCTTC
CASSRGLLAGGPGSYNEQFF
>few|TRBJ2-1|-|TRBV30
TGTGCCTGGAGTGTACATGGAGGCAATGAGCAGTTCTTC
CAWSVHGGNEQFF
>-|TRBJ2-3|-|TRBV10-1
TGCGCCAGCAGTGGGGAGAGTACGTACACAGATACGCAGTATTTT
CASSGESTYTDTQYF
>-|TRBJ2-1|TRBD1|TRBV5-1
TGCGCCAGCACCACGAAAGGACAGGGGTCCTACAATGAGCAGTTCTTC
CASTTKGQGSYNEQFF
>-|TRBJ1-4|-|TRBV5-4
TGTGCCAGCAGCTTGGCGGGGGCGGCAGGGGAAAAACTGTTTTTT
CASSLAGAAGEKLFF
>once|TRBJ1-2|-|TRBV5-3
TGTGCCAGAAGCTTGGAGGGCAGATCCTATGGCTACACCTTC
CARSLEGRSYGYTF
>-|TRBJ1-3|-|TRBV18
TGTGCCAGCTCACCCCCTGGGGGGGTCGGAAACACCATATATTTT
CASSPPGGVGNTIYF
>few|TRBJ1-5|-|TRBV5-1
TGCGCCAGCAGCCTCAGGGAGGATCAGCCCCAGCATTTT
CASSLREDQPQHF
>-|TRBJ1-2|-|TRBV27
TGTGCCAGCAGTTCTACGATAAATCGGAGGGGCTACACCTTC
CASSSTINRRGYTF
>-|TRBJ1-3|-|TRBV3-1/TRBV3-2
TGTGCCAGCAGCCAAGGATCCGGGGTCGCTGGAAACACCATATATTTT
CASSQGSGVAGNTIYF
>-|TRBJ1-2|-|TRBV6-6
TGTGCCAGCAGTCAAGATAACTATGGCTACACCTTC
CASSQDNYGYTF
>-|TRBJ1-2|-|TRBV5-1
TGCGCCAGCAGCTTCGAAGGGCCGAACTATGGCTACACCTTC
CASSFEGPNYGYTF
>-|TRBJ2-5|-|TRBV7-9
TGTGCCAGCAGCGATTCAAGGTACCAAGAGACCCAGTACTTC
CASSDSRYQETQYF
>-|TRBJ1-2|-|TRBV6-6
TGTGCCAGCAGTCCCCATCCCGGCAAAAACTATGGCTACACCTTC
CASSPHPGKNYGYTF